The clone carrying this T cell receptor (beta chain) was found a few times. The target antigen is unknown. CDR3 length: 15 amino acids. Trimming removed 1 base from V and 2 bases from J; junction bases left unmatched: 0. Unique molecular identifiers were included in an RNA-based 3' RACE TCR library. Via MiXCR, TCRdb re-called the 3' RACE reads, giving one row per CDR3 protein. The data contain about 89,000 distinct CDR3 sequences, about 7.2% of them seen just once; the ten biggest clones take up around 1.1%. Documented treatment: PENTA 11 planned treatment interruption arm or continuous ART arm. At least 5 million viable PBMCs were required per cryopreserved sample. This specimen belongs to a study of HIV-infected children after antiretroviral therapy interruption. Study at large: Children had CD4+ above 500, viral load below 50 copies/ml, either treatment arm. For the interruption arm, samples span week 0 through about 3 years after study end. Study-wide findings and caveats: By the end of treatment interruption, naive CD4+ clonality (Gini) increased.

The chain joins TRBV12-3 or TRBV12-4 to TRBJ1-5; 9 bases match TRBD1. The receptor comes from a pool of human donors with HIV. Sequencing was performed on CD45RA+ CD4+ T cells from PBMCs, pooled from several time points, taken from a donor given antiretroviral therapy, either interrupted or continuous. Stated subset: naive CD4+ CD45RA+ CD45RO- T cells. The CDR3: CASSLGTGGNQPQHF. In nucleotides, the CDR3 is TGTGCCAGCAGTTTAGGGACAGGGGGCAATCAGCCCCAGCATTTT.